The rows below give T cell receptor beta chains drawn from one sample of a study of regulatory T cells. Produced via immunoSEQ multiplex PCR; TCRdb's table is partial and in-frame only. Here the sample spans some 38,000 clones, about 88% being singletons. Specimen: conventional CD4+ T cells sorted from blood. These receptor sequences come from a person aged 18 to 30 with CD3G deficiency. Each CDR3 is given with its conserved first and last residue. The D gene is left open where the match is weak.

j_call v_call d_call cdr3_nt cdr3_aa
TRBJ2-2 TRBV10-2 . TGCGCCAGCCGGCAGGTCAACACCGGGGAGCTGTTTTTT CASRQVNTGELFF
TRBJ1-2 TRBV28 . TGTGCCAGCAGTTCCCTTGGCTATGGCTACACCTTC CASSSLGYGYTF